This TCR beta chain was documented in a study of blood T cell repertoires in COVID-19. Study in general: COVID-19 samples from acute and convalescent phases originated in the United States, Italy and Spain. Sources were T cells, B-cell-depleted T cells, or PBMCs; the material itself was cDNA or gDNA.

Seattle cases were enrolled at active infection and followed longitudinally. V shed 5 bases, J shed 0 bases, and the junction held 3 bases outside the gene matches. The V gene's germline CDR1 is SEHNR and CDR2 FQNEAQ (reference sequence). The CDR3 is 14 amino acids. Study processing details: The authors estimated nucleated cell counts from reference gene primer amplification. The repertoire was sequenced with immunoSEQ multiplex PCR; TCRdb's copy has only in-frame clones and lacks some. The V and J calls and clone size come from that table; D and trimming were worked out from the DNA. The sample consists of fewer than 300,000 clones, 65% to 85% of them appearing once.

Sequencing used peripheral blood. This receptor was identified in a human donor with COVID-19, enrolled during active disease. The donor label of this sample is uncertain. The chain employs TRBV7-9 and TRBJ2-5; 7 positions agree with TRBD2. The CDR3 region is CASSPRGDQETQYF. Written as DNA, the CDR3 is TGTGCCAGCAGCCCTCGGGGGGACCAAGAGACCCAGTACTTC.